Shown below are 8 T cell receptor beta chains from a single sample sequenced in a study of blood T cells in healthy people across ages. A sample-barcoded 5' primer and a J-beta primer mix were used in a second PCR of about 6 to 11 cycles. TCRdb ran MiXCR on the 5' RACE reads and lists one entry per CDR3 protein. The sample records roughly 680,000 distinct CDR3 sequences, 40% to 65% being singletons. The sequenced material came from blood. All receptors derive from a woman aged 80 or over in good health.

Remarks on this clonotype: With a much larger clone just one base away, this may be a read error. V and J are TRBV5-8 and TRBJ2-1; 9 nucleotides align to TRBD1. With V trimmed by 1 base and J by 12 bases, 17 bases remained unmatched. Germline CDR1 and CDR2: SGHTS and YDEGEE. The CDR3 has 17 residues. CDR3 nucleotide sequence: TGTGCCAGCAGCTTGCTAGGACAGGGGACAGTAGGCGATGGGCAGTTCTTC. As protein: CASSLLGQGTVGDGQFF.

This clonotype came up a few times. The chain carries TRBV4-1 and TRBJ2-1, with 10 nucleotides matching TRBD1. Germline V gene lookup returns CDR1 MGHRA and CDR2 YSYEKL. With V trimmed by 6 bases and J by 1 base, 6 bases remained unmatched. This CDR3 is 16 amino acids long. The CDR3 DNA reads TGCGCCAGCAGTAAGACAGGGGGCGCGTCCTACAATGAGCAGTTCTTC. Its protein product is CASSKTGGASYNEQFF.

V is TRBV3-1 and J is TRBJ1-6, with D possibly being TRBD1 (6 bases). Germline V gene sequence: CDR1 LGHDT, CDR2 YNNKEL (reference sequence). Trimming left V 0 bases short and J 7 bases short, with 10 bases between. This CDR3 spans 15 amino acids. In DNA form, the CDR3 reads TGTGCCAGCAGCCAAGAAATACAGGGCAATTCACCCCTCCACTTT. The encoded protein is CASSQEIQGNSPLHF. Filled out from reference TRBV3-1 and TRBJ1-6, the complete variable domain reads DTAVSQTPKYLVTQMGNDKSIKCEQNLGHDTMYWYKQDSKKFLKIMFSYNNKELIINETVPNRFSPKSPDKAHLNLHINSLELGDSAVYFCASSQEIQGNSPLHFGNGTRLTVT.

The rearrangement uses TRBV20-1 and TRBJ2-5; D call uncertain. The CDR3 consists of 13 residues. The V end lost 3 bases, the J end lost 5 bases, and 13 bases lay between the germline ends. CDR1 is DFQATT, CDR2 SNEGSKA, per germline (reference sequence). The CDR3 sequence is CSARARLHETQYF. In DNA form, the CDR3 reads TGCAGTGCTAGGGCCCGCCTGCATGAGACCCAGTACTTC.

Remarks on this clonotype: At one boundary the junction diverges from the germline segment, which might be a read error. The chain uses TRBV12-3 or TRBV12-4 and TRBJ1-2, with 9 bases fitting TRBD1. The CDR3 is 13 amino acids. The CDR3 nucleotides are TGTGCCAGCAGTTTAGGGGACAGGGTTGGCTCCACCTTC. This translates into CASSLGDRVGSTF.

This clonotype was counted at least ten times. The rearrangement joins TRBV5-6 to TRBJ1-6; D is uncertain. The CDR3 length is 13 residues. Per germline, CDR1 SGHDT and CDR2 YYEEEE. Trimming pared 1 base from V and 8 bases from J, leaving 7 bases between. The CDR3 loop reads CASSLSADSPLHF. Written as DNA, the CDR3 is TGTGCCAGCAGCTTGAGTGCAGATTCACCCCTCCACTTT.

The chain links TRBV6-1 to TRBJ2-7; possible D gene TRBD1, 6 bases. The CDR3 spans 14 residues. Trimming stripped 2 bases from V and 3 bases from J, with 11 bases between. The germline V gene has CDR1 MNHNS and CDR2 SASEGT. The CDR3 spells CASSENQGRYEQYF. The CDR3 bases are TGTGCCAGCAGTGAAAACCAGGGGCGCTACGAGCAGTACTTC.

V usage is TRBV6-5 and J usage is TRBJ2-3, with D tentatively TRBD2 (6 bases). There are 15 residues in the CDR3. V lost 2 bases and J lost 5, with 14 bases in between. From germline, CDR1 is MNHEY and CDR2 SVGAGI. CDR3 in amino acids: CASSYRRGDGDTQYF. The CDR3 coding sequence is TGTGCCAGCAGTTACAGGCGGGGCGACGGAGATACGCAGTATTTT.